This TCR beta chain was captured by sequencing in a study of cytomegalovirus exposure and HLA in healthy donors. Turning to the study itself: The use of the same platform for the 130 or so validation repertoires and the 550 to 850 first-cohort repertoires was reported by a later analysis. The study, taken as a whole, reports: In vitro assays verified that three CMV-associated chains recognized CMV antigens specifically. Within the 100 to 150 validation repertoires, first-cohort TCR clusters tended to co-occur, according to a later analysis.

Germline CDR1 MNHEY, CDR2 SVGAGI. The CDR3 loop spans 13 amino acids. Trimming took 2 bases from V and 4 from J, leaving 6 bases between them. The donors were in the approximately 120-subject validation cohort, distinct from the approximately 730-subject first cohort. The repertoire was sequenced with immunoSEQ multiplex PCR; TCRdb's copy has only in-frame clones and lacks some. The table includes around 150,000 clones, almost 85% detected once. On this clone: Its specificity is unknown.

The receptor's source is a man aged 30-40 years in good health and CMV-seropositive. The chain is built from TRBV6-5 and TRBJ1-5; D not resolved. Sequences were obtained from PBMCs. The CDR3 bases are TGTGCCAGCAGTTACGCGGAAAATCAGCCCCAGCATTTT. As protein: CASSYAENQPQHF.